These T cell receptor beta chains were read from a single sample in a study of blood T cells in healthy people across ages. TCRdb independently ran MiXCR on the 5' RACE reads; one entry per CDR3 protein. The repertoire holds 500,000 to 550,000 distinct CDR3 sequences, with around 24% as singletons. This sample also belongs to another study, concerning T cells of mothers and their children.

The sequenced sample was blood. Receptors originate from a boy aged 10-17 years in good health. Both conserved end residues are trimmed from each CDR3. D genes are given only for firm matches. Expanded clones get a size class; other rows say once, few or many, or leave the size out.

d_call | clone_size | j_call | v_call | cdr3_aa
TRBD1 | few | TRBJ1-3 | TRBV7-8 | ASSLTGVNTIY
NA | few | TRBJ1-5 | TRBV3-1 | ANPVMRTPRGSNQPQH
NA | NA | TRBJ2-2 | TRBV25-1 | ASSDFRTAFGSTGELF
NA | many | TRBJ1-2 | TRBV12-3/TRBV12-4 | ASSSLGGGNYGGYT
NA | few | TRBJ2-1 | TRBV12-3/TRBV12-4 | ASSLGTRESYNEQF
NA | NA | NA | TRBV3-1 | ASSQAAGLAAKQF
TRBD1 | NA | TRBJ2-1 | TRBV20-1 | SAGDSNEQF
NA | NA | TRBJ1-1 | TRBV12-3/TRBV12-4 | ASSLTGQMNTEAF
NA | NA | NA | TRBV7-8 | ASSLPLDHYEQY
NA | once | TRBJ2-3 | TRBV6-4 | ASSESYTDTRY
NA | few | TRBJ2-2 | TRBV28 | ASSLFLTGATGELF
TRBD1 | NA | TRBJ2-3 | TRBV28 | ASSAGGSLTDTQY
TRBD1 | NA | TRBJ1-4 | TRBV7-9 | ASSRGQGATEKLF
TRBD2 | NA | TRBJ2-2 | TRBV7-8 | ASSLRVAGGPETGELF
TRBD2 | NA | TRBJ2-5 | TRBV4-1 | ASSPPAGEFRRTQY
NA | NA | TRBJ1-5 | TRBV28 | ASSPTRGSNQPQH
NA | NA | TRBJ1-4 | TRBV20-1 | SAKKTGSTNEKLF
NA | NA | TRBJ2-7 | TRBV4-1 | ASSQAAFSSYEQY
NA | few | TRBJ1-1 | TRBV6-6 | AGRVDRDTEAF
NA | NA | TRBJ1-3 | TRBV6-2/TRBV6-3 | ASSSPGTGYTIY
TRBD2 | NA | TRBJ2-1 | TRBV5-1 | ASRGTSGRGNEQF
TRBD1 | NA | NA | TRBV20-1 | GAPDRVAYNEQF
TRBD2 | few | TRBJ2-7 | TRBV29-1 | SVGETSGYEQY
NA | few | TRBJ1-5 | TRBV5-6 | ASSLVGSRNQPQH
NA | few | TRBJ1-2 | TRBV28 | ASRESAPPYGYT
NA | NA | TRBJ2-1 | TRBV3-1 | ASSRNLASNEQF
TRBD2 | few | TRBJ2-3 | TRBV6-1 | ASSPGLAGGPSTDAQY
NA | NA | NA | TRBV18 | ASSPPAGGVEQY
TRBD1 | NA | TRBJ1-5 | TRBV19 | ASRGQGGNQPQH
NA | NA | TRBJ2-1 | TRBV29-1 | SVGQGSYNEQF
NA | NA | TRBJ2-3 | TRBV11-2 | ACSSFASTDTQY
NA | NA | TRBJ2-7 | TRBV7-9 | TSSLEAEVYTYEQY
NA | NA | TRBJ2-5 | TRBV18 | ASSPRPDGETQY
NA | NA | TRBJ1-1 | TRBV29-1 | SVEQNTEAF
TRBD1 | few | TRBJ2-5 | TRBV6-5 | ASSYVRGRETQY
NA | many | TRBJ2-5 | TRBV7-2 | ASSLNRGLGQETQY
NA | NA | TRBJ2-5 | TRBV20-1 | SATTTSGLETQY
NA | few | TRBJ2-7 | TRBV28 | ASTNSGSREQY
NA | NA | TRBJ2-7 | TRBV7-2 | ASSLGASQYEQY
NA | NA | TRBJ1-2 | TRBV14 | ASSVGRIYGYT
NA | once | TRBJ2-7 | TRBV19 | ASSRQEGEQY
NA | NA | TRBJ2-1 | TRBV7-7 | ASSSALAYEQF
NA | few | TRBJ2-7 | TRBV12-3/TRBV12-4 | ASSSGREQY
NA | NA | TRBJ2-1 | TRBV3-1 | ASSPSLTSEQF
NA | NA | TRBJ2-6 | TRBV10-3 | AISGPGSGANVLT
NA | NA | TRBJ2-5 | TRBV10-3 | AIGQPQETQY
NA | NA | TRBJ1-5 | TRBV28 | ASSLPGRFRNQPQH
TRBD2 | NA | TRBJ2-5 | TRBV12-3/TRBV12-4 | ASSLTSGQQETQY